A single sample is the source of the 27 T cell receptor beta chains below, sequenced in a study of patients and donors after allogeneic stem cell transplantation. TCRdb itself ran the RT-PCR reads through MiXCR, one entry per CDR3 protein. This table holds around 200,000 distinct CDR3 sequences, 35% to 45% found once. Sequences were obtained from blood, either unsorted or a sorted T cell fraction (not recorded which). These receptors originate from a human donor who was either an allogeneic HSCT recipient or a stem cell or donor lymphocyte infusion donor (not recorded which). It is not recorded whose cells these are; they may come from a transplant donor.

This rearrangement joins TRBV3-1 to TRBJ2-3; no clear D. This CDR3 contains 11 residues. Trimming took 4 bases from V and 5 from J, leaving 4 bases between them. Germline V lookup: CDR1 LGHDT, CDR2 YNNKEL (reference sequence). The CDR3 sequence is CASSRGDTQYF. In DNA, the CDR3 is TGTGCCAGCAGCCGGGGAGATACGCAGTATTTT.

The CDR3 spells CASSNGNQPQHF. The CDR3 DNA reads TGTGCCAGCAGTAACGGCAATCAGCCCCAGCATTTT. The rearrangement joins TRBV6-5 to TRBJ1-5; D gene ambiguous. The germline gives CDR1 MNHEY, CDR2 SVGAGI. V dropped 5 bases and J dropped 2 bases, with 4 bases sitting between them. This CDR3 is 12 amino acids long.

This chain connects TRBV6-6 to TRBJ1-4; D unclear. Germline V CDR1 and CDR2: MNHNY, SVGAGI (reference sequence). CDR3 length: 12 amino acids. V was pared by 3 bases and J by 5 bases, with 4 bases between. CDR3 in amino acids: CASSYRNEKLFF. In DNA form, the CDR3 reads TGTGCCAGCAGTTATCGAAATGAAAAACTGTTTTTT.

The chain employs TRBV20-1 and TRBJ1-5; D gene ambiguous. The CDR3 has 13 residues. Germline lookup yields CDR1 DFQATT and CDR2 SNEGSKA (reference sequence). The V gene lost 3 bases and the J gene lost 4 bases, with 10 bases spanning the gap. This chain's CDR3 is CSARSGTNQPQHF. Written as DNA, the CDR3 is TGCAGTGCTAGGTCCGGCACAAATCAGCCCCAGCATTTT.

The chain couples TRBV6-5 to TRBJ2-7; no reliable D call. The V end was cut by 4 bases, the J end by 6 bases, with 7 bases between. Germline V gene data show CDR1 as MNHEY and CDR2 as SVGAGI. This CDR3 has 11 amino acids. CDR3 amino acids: CASSSPGEQYF. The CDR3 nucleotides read TGTGCCAGCAGTTCCCCGGGCGAGCAGTACTTC.

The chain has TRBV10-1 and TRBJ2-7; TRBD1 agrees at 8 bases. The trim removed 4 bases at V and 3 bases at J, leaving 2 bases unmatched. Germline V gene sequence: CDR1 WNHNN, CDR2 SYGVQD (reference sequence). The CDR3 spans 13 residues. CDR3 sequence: CASSGQGFYEQYF. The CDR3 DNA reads TGCGCCAGCAGTGGACAGGGGTTCTACGAGCAGTACTTC.

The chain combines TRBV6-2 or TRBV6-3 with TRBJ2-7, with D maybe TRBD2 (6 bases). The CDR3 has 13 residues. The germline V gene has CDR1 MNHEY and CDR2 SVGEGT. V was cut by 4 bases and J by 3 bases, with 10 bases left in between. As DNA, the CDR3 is TGTGCCAGCAGTTTTAGCGGAAGCTACGAGCAGTACTTC. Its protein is CASSFSGSYEQYF.

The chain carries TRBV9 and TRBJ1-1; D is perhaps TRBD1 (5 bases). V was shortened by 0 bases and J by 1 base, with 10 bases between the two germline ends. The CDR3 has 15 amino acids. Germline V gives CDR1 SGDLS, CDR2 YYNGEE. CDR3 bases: TGTGCCAGCAGCGTAGACGGACACCCGAACACTGAAGCTTTCTTT. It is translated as CASSVDGHPNTEAFF.

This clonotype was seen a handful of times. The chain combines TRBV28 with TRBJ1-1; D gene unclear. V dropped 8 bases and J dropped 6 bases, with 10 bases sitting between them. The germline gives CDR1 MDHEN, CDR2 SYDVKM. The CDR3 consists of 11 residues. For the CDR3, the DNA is TGTGCCAGCGGCAGTCCCCCTGAAGCTTTCTTT. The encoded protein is CASGSPPEAFF.

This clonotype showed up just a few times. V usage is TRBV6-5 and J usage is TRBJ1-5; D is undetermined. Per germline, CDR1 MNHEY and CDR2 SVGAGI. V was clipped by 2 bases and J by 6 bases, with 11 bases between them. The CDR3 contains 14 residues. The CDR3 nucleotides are TGTGCCAGCAGTTACGGCGGGGTAAGTCAGCCCCAGCATTTT. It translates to CASSYGGVSQPQHF.

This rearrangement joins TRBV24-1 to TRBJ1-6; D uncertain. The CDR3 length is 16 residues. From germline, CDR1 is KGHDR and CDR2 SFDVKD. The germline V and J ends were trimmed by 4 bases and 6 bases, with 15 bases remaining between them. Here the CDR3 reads CATSDSDPEGNSPLHF. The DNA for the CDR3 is TGTGCCACCAGTGACTCAGACCCGGAGGGTAATTCACCCCTCCACTTT.

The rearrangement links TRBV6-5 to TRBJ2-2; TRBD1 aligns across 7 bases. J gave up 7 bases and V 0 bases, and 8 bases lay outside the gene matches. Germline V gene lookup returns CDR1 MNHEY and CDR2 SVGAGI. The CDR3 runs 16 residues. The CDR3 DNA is TGTGCCAGCAGTTACTCAAAGACAGGGAAAGGCGGGGAGCTGTTTTTT. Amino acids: CASSYSKTGKGGELFF.

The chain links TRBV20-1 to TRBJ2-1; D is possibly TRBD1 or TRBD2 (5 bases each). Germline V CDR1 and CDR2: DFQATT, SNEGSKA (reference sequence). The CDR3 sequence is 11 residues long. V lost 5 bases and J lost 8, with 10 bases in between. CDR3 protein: CSALRGDEQFF. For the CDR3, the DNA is TGCAGTGCTTTAAGAGGGGATGAGCAGTTCTTC.

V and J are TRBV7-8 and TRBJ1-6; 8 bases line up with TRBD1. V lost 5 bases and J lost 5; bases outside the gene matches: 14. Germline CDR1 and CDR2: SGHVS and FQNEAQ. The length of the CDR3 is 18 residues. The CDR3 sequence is CASSPNRAGGENNSPLHF. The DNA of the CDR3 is TGTGCCAGCAGCCCGAATAGGGCAGGGGGCGAGAATAATTCACCCCTCCACTTT.

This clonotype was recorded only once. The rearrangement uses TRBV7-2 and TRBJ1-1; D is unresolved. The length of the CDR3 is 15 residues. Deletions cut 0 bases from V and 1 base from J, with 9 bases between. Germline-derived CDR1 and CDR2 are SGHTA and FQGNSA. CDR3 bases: TGTGCCAGCAGCTTAGCGTGCAGCCGGAACACTGAAGCTTTCTTT. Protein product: CASSLACSRNTEAFF.

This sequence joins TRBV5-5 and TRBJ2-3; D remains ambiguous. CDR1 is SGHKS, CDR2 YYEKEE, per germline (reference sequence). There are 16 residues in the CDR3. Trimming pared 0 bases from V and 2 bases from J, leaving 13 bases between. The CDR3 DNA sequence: TGTGCCAGCAGCTTGGATACTGTGGGAAACACAGATACGCAGTATTTT. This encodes CASSLDTVGNTDTQYF.

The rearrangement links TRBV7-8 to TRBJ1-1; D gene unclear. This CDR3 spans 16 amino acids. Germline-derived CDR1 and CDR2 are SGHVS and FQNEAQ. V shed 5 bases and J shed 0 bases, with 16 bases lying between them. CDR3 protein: CASSLVGRRLNTEAFF. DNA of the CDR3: TGTGCCAGCAGCCTTGTCGGACGTAGATTGAACACTGAAGCTTTCTTT.

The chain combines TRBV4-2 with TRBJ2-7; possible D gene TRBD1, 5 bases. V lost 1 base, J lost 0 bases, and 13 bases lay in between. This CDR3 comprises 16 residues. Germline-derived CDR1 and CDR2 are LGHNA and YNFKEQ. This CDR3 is CASSQGAGHSSYEQYF. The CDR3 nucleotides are TGTGCCAGCAGCCAAGGGGCAGGGCATAGCTCCTACGAGCAGTACTTC.

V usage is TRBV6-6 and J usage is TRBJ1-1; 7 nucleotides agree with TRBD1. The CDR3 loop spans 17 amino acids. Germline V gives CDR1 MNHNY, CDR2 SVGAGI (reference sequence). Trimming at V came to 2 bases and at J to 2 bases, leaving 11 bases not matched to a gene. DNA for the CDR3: TGTGCCAGCAGTTACCAGGGACAGAACCTCTTAAACACTGAAGCTTTCTTT. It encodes CASSYQGQNLLNTEAFF.

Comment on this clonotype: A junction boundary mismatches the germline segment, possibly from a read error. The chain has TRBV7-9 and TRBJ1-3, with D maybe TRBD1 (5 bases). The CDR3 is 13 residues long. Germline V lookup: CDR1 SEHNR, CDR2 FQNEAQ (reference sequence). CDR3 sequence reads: CARGADGGNTIYF. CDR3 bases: TGTGCCAGAGGGGCAGATGGCGGAAACACCATATACTTT.

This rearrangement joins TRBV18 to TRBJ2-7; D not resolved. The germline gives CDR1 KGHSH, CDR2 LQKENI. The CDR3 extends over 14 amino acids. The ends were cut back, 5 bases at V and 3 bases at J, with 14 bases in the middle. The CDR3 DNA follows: TGTGCCAGCTCAATAAGGCAGAACAACTACGAGCAGTACTTC. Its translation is CASSIRQNNYEQYF.

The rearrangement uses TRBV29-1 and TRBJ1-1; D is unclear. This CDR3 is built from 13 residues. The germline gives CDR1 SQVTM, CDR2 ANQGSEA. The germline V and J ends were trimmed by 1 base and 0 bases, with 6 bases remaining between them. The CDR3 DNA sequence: TGCAGCGTTGAAGGGGGAATGAACACTGAAGCTTTCTTT. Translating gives CSVEGGMNTEAFF.

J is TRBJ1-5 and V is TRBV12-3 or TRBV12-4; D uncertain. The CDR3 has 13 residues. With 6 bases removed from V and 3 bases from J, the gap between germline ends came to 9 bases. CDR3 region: CASRSGNNQPQHF. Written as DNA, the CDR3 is TGTGCCAGCAGATCGGGCAACAATCAGCCCCAGCATTTT.

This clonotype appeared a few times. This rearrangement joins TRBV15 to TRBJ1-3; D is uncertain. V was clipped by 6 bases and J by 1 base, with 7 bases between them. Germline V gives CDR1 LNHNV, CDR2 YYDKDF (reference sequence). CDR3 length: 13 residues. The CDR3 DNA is TGTGCCACCAGTCTTGAATCTGGAAACACCATATATTTT. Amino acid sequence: CATSLESGNTIYF.

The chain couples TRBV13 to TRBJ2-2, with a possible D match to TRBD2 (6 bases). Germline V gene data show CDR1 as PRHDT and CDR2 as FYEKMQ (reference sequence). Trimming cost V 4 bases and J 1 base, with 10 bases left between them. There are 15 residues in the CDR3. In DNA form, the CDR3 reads TGTGCCAGCAGCTGGGGACTCCTGAACACCGGGGAGCTGTTTTTT. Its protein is CASSWGLLNTGELFF.

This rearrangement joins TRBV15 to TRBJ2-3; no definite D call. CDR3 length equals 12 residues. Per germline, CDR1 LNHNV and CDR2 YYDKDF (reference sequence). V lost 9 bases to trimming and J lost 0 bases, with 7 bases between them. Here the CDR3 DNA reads TGTGCCACTCGACGTAGCACAGATACGCAGTATTTT. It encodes CATRRSTDTQYF.

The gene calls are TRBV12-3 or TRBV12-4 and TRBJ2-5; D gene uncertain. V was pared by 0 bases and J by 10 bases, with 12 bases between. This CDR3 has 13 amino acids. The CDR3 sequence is CASSLAGPLGQYF. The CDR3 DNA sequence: TGTGCCAGCAGTTTAGCAGGCCCTCTGGGCCAGTACTTC.